The 17 T cell receptor beta chains in this list originate from one sample, sequenced in a study of tumor and adjacent non-tumor tissue in lung cancer. RNA was extracted from bulk tissue without any cell sorting. A modified ARM-PCR protocol with three rounds of nested PCR amplified TCRbeta. TCRdb reprocessed the multiplex PCR reads with MiXCR, giving one entry per CDR3 protein. Among roughly 76,000 distinct CDR3 sequences listed, around 65% were seen once. Sequences were obtained from lung tumor tissue. The receptors were sampled from a woman aged 70-85 years with non-small cell lung cancer.

V gene TRBV28 combines with J gene TRBJ1-1, with D unresolved. Between the trimmed V and J ends, which lost 3 bases and 10 bases, there was a span of 12 bases. The CDR3 extends over 12 amino acids. Germline CDR1 reads MDHEN; CDR2 reads SYDVKM. The CDR3 region is CASSFPRIVAFF. The CDR3 DNA follows: TGTGCCAGCAGTTTCCCGCGGATAGTAGCTTTCTTT.

In its sample, this clonotype was seen a few times. The chain has TRBV5-1 and TRBJ2-5; no clear D. With 3 bases removed from V and 3 bases from J, the gap between germline ends came to 9 bases. The length of the CDR3 is 13 residues. CDR1 SGHRS and CDR2 YFSETQ come from the germline V gene. CDR3 nucleotide sequence: TGCGCCAGCAGCTCCCGGGCGGAAGAGACCCAGTACTTC. Amino acid sequence: CASSSRAEETQYF. Combining the CDR3 with reference TRBV5-1 and TRBJ2-5 gives the whole variable domain KAGVTQTPRYLIKTRGQQVTLSCSPISGHRSVSWYQQTPGQGLQFLFEYFSETQRNKGNFPGRFSGRQFSNSRSEMNVSTLELGDSALYLCASSSRAEETQYFGPGTRLLVL.

This clonotype was observed many times. The genes are TRBV28 and TRBJ2-7, with D possibly matching TRBD1 (5 bases). The CDR3 sequence is 12 residues long. The germline V gene has CDR1 MDHEN and CDR2 SYDVKM. V was cut by 5 bases and J by 6 bases, with 11 bases left in between. CDR3 amino acids: CASSHQGPEQYF. The CDR3 region has the DNA TGTGCCAGCAGTCACCAGGGCCCCGAGCAGTACTTC.

As to this clonotype: One end of the junction is discordant with germline, which a read error may explain. The chain employs TRBV29-1 and TRBJ2-1, with D uncertain. Germline V gives CDR1 SQVTM, CDR2 ANQGSEA. The CDR3 spans 12 residues. The CDR3 is CSADKSYSEQFF. The CDR3 nucleotides are TGCAGCGCTGATAAGTCCTACAGTGAGCAGTTCTTC.

This clonotype was recorded a few times. Since no conserved phenylalanine or tryptophan closes the CDR3, a read error is the likely cause. The rearrangement links TRBV5-1 to TRBJ2-6; D remains unclear. The CDR3 consists of 14 residues. The V end lost 2 bases, the J end lost 1 base, and 4 bases lay between the germline ends. Germline CDR1 is SGHRS and CDR2 is YFSETQ. CDR3 sequence: CASSLLSGANVLTL. For the CDR3, the DNA is TGCGCCAGCAGCTTATTATCTGGGGCCAACGTCCTGACTCTC.

As concerns this clonotype: Sequence at one end of the junction differs from germline and may be a read error. This chain joins TRBV6-5 and TRBJ1-1; D is undetermined. CDR1 and CDR2 from the germline V gene are MNHEY and SVGAGI. The CDR3 is 14 amino acids. CDR3 DNA sequence: TGTGCCAGCAGTCACTCAATCGAGTTAGGAGCGTCTTTCTTT. Amino acids: CASSHSIELGASFF.

Notes on this clonotype: Just one base apart from a much larger clone, this may be a read error. This sequence joins TRBV5-5 and TRBJ2-7; TRBD1 matches at 8 bases. Germline CDR1 and CDR2: SGHKS and YYEKEE (reference sequence). The CDR3 covers 16 residues. The CDR3, as DNA: TGTGCCAGCAGCTTGGATCAGGGGGCCCGCTCCCACGAGCAGTACTTC. This translates into CASSLDQGARSHEQYF.

This clonotype appeared many times. J is TRBJ1-5 and V is TRBV5-6; possibly TRBD1 for D (6 bases). Germline V CDR1 and CDR2: SGHDT, YYEEEE. The CDR3 totals 14 residues. V gave up 2 bases and J gave up 1 base, with 7 bases separating them. The DNA of the CDR3 is TGTGCCAGCAGCTTCCAGGGGAGCAATCAGCCCCAGCATTTT. Translation: CASSFQGSNQPQHF. Filled out from reference TRBV5-6 and TRBJ1-5, the complete variable domain reads DAGVTQSPTHLIKTRGQQVTLRCSPKSGHDTVSWYQQALGQGPQFIFQYYEEEERQRGNFPDRFSGHQFPNYSSELNVNALLLGDSALYLCASSFQGSNQPQHFGDGTRLSIL.

Comments on this clonotype: A read error is possible here, since a much larger clone lies one base away. No conserved phenylalanine or tryptophan ends this CDR3, so it is likely a read error. The gene calls are TRBV24-1 and TRBJ1-5; the match to TRBD1 covers 11 bases. Germline V gene data show CDR1 as KGHDR and CDR2 as SFDVKD. With 4 bases clipped from V and 10 bases from J, the junction kept 8 bases outside the gene matches. The CDR3 is made up of 15 amino acids. The DNA of the CDR3 is TGTGCCACCAGTGACCCCGGACAGGGGGCGGGCCCCCAGCATTCT. Translated: CATSDPGQGAGPQHS.

Turning to this clonotype: Germline is not matched at one junction end, which may reflect a read error. The rearrangement joins TRBV10-3 to TRBJ2-1, with D maybe TRBD2 (5 bases). The CDR3 covers 15 residues. Germline V gene sequence: CDR1 ENHRY, CDR2 SYGVKD. CDR3 DNA sequence: TGTACCATCAAGGCTATTAGCGTTGACTACAATGAGCAGTTCTTC. Its protein product is CTIKAISVDYNEQFF.

This chain connects TRBV28 to TRBJ2-3; 8 bases align to TRBD2. TRBJ2-7 matches the DNA end more closely, so the J call is doubtful. The CDR3 is 14 residues long. CDR1 and CDR2 (germline): MDHEN, SYDVKM. CDR3 in amino acids: CASSTKRGTTKQYF. CDR3 nucleotides: TGTGCCAGCAGCACTAAGCGGGGGACCACTAAGCAGTACTTC.

The genes are TRBV11-1 and TRBJ1-1; 7 bases fit TRBD1. CDR1 is SGHAT, CDR2 FQDESV, per germline (reference sequence). Losses at the gene ends were 7 bases for V and 8 bases for J; bases not matched to a gene: 10. CDR3 length: 13 residues. The CDR3 sequence is CASIGDRTAEAFF. DNA for the CDR3: TGTGCCAGCATCGGGGACAGAACGGCCGAAGCTTTCTTT.

This clonotype was seen more than once but under ten times. This chain uses TRBV7-9 with TRBJ2-7; D gene ambiguous. Looked up from germline, CDR1 is SEHNR and CDR2 is FQNEAQ (reference sequence). V shed 5 bases and J shed 6 bases, with 14 bases lying between them. This CDR3 comprises 13 residues. CDR3 in DNA: TGTGCCAGCAGCGATTCAACGAGGTGCGAGCAGTACTTC. It specifies CASSDSTRCEQYF.

Notes on this clonotype: One junction end does not reproduce the germline sequence, and a read error may be involved. This chain connects TRBV7-8 to TRBJ1-1; D may be TRBD1 (5 bases). Germline CDR1 SGHVS, CDR2 FQNEAQ. The CDR3 covers 14 residues. The CDR3 here is CTSSGTEMNTEAFF. The DNA for the CDR3 is TGTACCAGCAGTGGGACGGAGATGAACACTGAAGCTTTCTTT.

Judged by abundance, this clonotype is medium-sized. The V call is TRBV10-2, the J call TRBJ1-5, with 8 bases that match TRBD1. This CDR3 is 15 amino acids long. The germline V gene encodes CDR1 WSHSY and CDR2 SAAADI. J lost 5 bases, V lost 3 bases, and 6 bases had no gene match. CDR3 loop: CASSDGRTGYQPQHF. Here the CDR3 DNA reads TGCGCCAGCAGTGATGGGAGGACAGGGTATCAGCCCCAGCATTTT.

On this clonotype: One end of the junction fails to match germline, which may point to a read error. The chain is built from TRBV28 and TRBJ2-4, with unresolved D. In germline, CDR1 is MDHEN, CDR2 SYDVKM. This CDR3 comprises 15 residues. The CDR3 bases are TGTGTCAGCAGTTTACAACCCCTAGCCAAAAACATTCAGTACTTC. It translates to CVSSLQPLAKNIQYF.

V is TRBV25-1 and J is TRBJ1-3; D is unclear. Trimming removed 6 bases at V and 9 bases at J, with 15 bases between. The germline CDR1 and CDR2 sequences are MGHDK and SYGVNS. The CDR3 has 13 residues. Written as DNA, the CDR3 is TGTGCCAGCAGGAAGGACCTCTGGGGCACCATATATTTT. Translated, it gives CASRKDLWGTIYF.